This TCR beta chain was sequenced for a study of response to subunit inactivated influenza vaccine. General observations from the study: Few new T cells, the authors suggested, are recruited by each seasonal influenza vaccination.

TCRdb ran MiXCR on the RT-PCR reads and lists one entry per CDR3 protein. The sample records under 200,000 distinct CDR3 sequences, roughly a tenth being singletons. Worth noting for this clonotype: No antigen is known for it.

CDR1 is SQVTM, CDR2 ANQGSEA, per germline. Trimming cost V 3 bases and J 4 bases; bases outside gene matches: 4. This CDR3 has 13 residues. This specimen consisted of CD8+ T cells sorted from PBMCs, obtained less than 30 months after vaccination. This chain joins TRBV29-1 and TRBJ2-5, with 8 bases that match TRBD1. The sequence was collected from a man between 50 and 75 years old who received an inactivated influenza vaccine. This CDR3 reads CSVDTTGAETQYF. CDR3 in DNA: TGCAGCGTTGACACGACAGGGGCAGAGACCCAGTACTTC.